This TCR beta chain was retrieved from a study of blood T cell repertoires in COVID-19. Overall study: The study drew acute and convalescent COVID-19 samples from the United States, Italy and Spain.

In the authors' methods: Estimation of nucleated cell counts relied on the amplification of reference gene primers. TCRdb keeps only in-frame clones here, not all; method: immunoSEQ multiplex PCR. The DNA was the basis for D and trimming; V, J and clone size are from that table. The data show approximately 200,000 clones, around 90% seen once. Recovered Cohort 3 donors showed two negative PCRs, clearance, or symptom resolution. This CDR3 region has 15 residues. This TCR was recovered from a woman aged 25 to 39 who had recovered from COVID-19. The rearrangement joins TRBV21-1 to TRBJ1-5; the D segment call TRBD1 is taken from the table without a DNA check. TRBV21-1 is annotated as a pseudogene. Sequencing used PBMCs or T cells enriched from blood (not recorded which). As DNA, the CDR3 is TGTGCCAGCAGCCCTTGGACAGGGGGCGATCAGCCCCAGCATTTT. Translation: CASSPWTGGDQPQHF.